A selection of T cell receptor beta chains follows, all from one sample in a study of control samples from healthy donors and cancer patients. Data came from immunoSEQ multiplex PCR; TCRdb stores just in-frame clones and leaves some out. The repertoire has 150,000 to 160,000 clones, just under 95% of them found once; the top ten carry around 6.2%. The sample was blood. The source is a man in his forties in good health. Both conserved end residues are part of each CDR3. Each record gives: D gene, J gene, clone size, V gene, CDR3 DNA, CDR3 protein. The D gene is left open where the match is weak. Clone size, where shown, is once, few, many, or a class for clones that have expanded.

>TRBD1|TRBJ1-1|-|TRBV4-3
TGCGCCAGCAGCCAAGATGATTGGCAGGGGGTGCCGAACACTGAAGCTTTCTTT
CASSQDDWQGVPNTEAFF
>-|TRBJ1-2|-|TRBV27
TGTGCCAGCAGAACCTGGGACGGCTCTAACTATGGCTACACCTTC
CASRTWDGSNYGYTF
>TRBD1|TRBJ1-1|-|TRBV29-1
TGCAGCGTCTCTAGGGGACAGAACATGAACACTGAAGCTTTCTTT
CSVSRGQNMNTEAFF
>TRBD2|TRBJ2-1|-|TRBV4-3
TGCGCCAGCAGCCAGTCCGTCGCGGGGGGATGGAATGAGCAGTTCTTC
CASSQSVAGGWNEQFF
>TRBD1|TRBJ1-2|-|TRBV18
TGTGCCAGCTCACCACTGGACAGGAGTATGAGCTACACCTTC
CASSPLDRSMSYTF
>TRBD1|TRBJ1-5|-|TRBV19
TGTGCCAGTAGTATAGTCGGGACAGTTGGTCAGCCCCAGCATTTT
CASSIVGTVGQPQHF
>TRBD1|TRBJ1-2|-|TRBV5-4
TGTGCCAGCAGCCAAACAGGGGCGGGTTATGGCTACACCTTC
CASSQTGAGYGYTF
>-|TRBJ2-3|-|TRBV15
TGTGCCACCAGCAACCCACCACCGGAGGGGGTAGATACGCAGTATTTT
CATSNPPPEGVDTQYF
>-|TRBJ1-1|-|TRBV24-1
TGTGCCACCAGTGCCCGCCCGGGGGCTGAAGCTTTCTTT
CATSARPGAEAFF
>-|TRBJ1-2|-|TRBV18
TGTGCCAGCTCACCAACTCCTCCTGGGTCTCACTATGGCTACACCTTC
CASSPTPPGSHYGYTF
>TRBD1|TRBJ1-1|-|TRBV6-5
TGTGCCAGCACCCCGGGACAGGCCAACACTGAAGCTTTCTTT
CASTPGQANTEAFF
>TRBD2|TRBJ2-3|-|TRBV5-1
TGCGCCAGCAGCTTTGGAGCGGGGGCAGATACGCAGTATTTT
CASSFGAGADTQYF
>-|TRBJ2-3|few|TRBV12-2
TGTGCAAGTCGCTTAGGCTCCGGGACAGGGCGGTATTTT
CASRLGSGTGRYF
>-|TRBJ2-1|-|TRBV9
TGTGCCAGCAGCGTAGACTCGGGGCTATACAATGAGCAGTTCTTC
CASSVDSGLYNEQFF
>TRBD1|TRBJ2-1|-|TRBV18
TGTGCCAGCCGGACAGGGTTTGGGGACAATGAGCAGTTCTTC
CASRTGFGDNEQFF
>-|TRBJ1-2|-|TRBV29-1
TGCAGCGTTGAACTGGACGGAGATAACTATGGCTACACCTTC
CSVELDGDNYGYTF
>TRBD1|TRBJ1-1|-|TRBV30
TGTGCCTGCGGGACAGGGATGAACACTGAAGCTTTCTTT
CACGTGMNTEAFF
>TRBD1|TRBJ1-1|-|TRBV6-5
TGTGCCAGCAGCCCCTCGGGAGGGGGCGTTCTTTTAGCTTTCTTT
CASSPSGGGVLLAFF
>-|TRBJ1-6|once|TRBV6-1
TGTGCCAGCAGTGAACTGCTGACAGAATCACCCCTCCACTTT
CASSELLTESPLHF
>-|TRBJ1-2|-|TRBV2
TGTGCCAGCTGTTGGACAGAGAACTATGGCTACACCTTC
CASCWTENYGYTF
>-|TRBJ2-3|-|TRBV7-6
TGTGCCAGCAGCTTAGGTCGGGGGACAGATACGCAGTATTTT
CASSLGRGTDTQYF
>-|TRBJ1-1|-|TRBV19
TGTGCCAGTAGTCGGAGGGGGAGGTTGGCTGAAGCTTTCTTT
CASSRRGRLAEAFF
>-|TRBJ2-7|-|TRBV27
TGTGCCAGCAGTTCCAGACAGACAAGCTACGAGCAGTACTTC
CASSSRQTSYEQYF
>-|TRBJ1-6|-|TRBV27
TGTGCCAGCAGTGCTATGGCGGTGGAGGGGAGGGGTTCACCCCTCCACTTT
CASSAMAVEGRGSPLHF
>-|TRBJ1-1|once|TRBV6-5
TGTGCCAGCAGTTACTCGGCCGAGAACACTGAAGCTTTCTTT
CASSYSAENTEAFF
>TRBD1|TRBJ1-1|-|TRBV28
TGTGCCAGCAGTCTCGGACAGGGGACTGAAGCTTTCTTT
CASSLGQGTEAFF
>-|TRBJ2-7|few|TRBV4-1
TGCGCCAGCAGCCAAGAGGGGCTAGCTGTCTACGAGCAGTACTTC
CASSQEGLAVYEQYF
>-|TRBJ1-2|-|TRBV11-2
TGTGCCAGCAGCTCCTCGATCGGAGGCTACACCTTC
CASSSSIGGYTF
>TRBD1|TRBJ1-2|-|TRBV4-1
TGCGCCAGCAGCCATCTGACAGGGGAGGATGGCTACACCTTC
CASSHLTGEDGYTF
>TRBD1|TRBJ2-7|-|TRBV5-8
TGTGCCAGCAGCCAACGACAGGGGGCGAGGTCCGAGCAGTACTTC
CASSQRQGARSEQYF
>-|TRBJ2-2|-|TRBV6-4
TGTGCCAGCAGTGAATATGGGCCTTCGAACACCGGGGAGCTGTTTTTT
CASSEYGPSNTGELFF
>-|TRBJ1-1|-|TRBV4-1
TGCGCCAGCAGCCAAGACTCGGCTCTGAACACTGAAGCTTTCTTT
CASSQDSALNTEAFF
>TRBD1|TRBJ1-5|-|TRBV6-5
TGTGCCAGCAGTTACGCAGGGGGCGTCAATCAGCCCCAGCATTTT
CASSYAGGVNQPQHF
>-|TRBJ1-6|-|TRBV18
TGTGCCAGCTCACCACCGAGCTCCTATAATTCACCCCTCCACTTT
CASSPPSSYNSPLHF
>-|TRBJ2-7|-|TRBV20-1
TGCAGTGCTAGTGACGCCCAAGCCTACGAGCAGTACTTC
CSASDAQAYEQYF
>-|TRBJ2-7|-|TRBV6-2/TRBV6-3
TGTGCCAGCAGTTACTTTGGGATGCAAGGCTTGAGCTCCTACGAGCAGTACTTC
CASSYFGMQGLSSYEQYF
>-|TRBJ1-2|-|TRBV2
TGTGCCAGCATTCGGACAGACTATGGCTACACCTTC
CASIRTDYGYTF
>-|TRBJ2-7|-|TRBV11-2
TGTGCCAGCAGTTCTGGCGGGTACGAGCAGTACTTC
CASSSGGYEQYF
>TRBD1|TRBJ2-3|-|TRBV14
TGTGCCAGCAGCCCAGAGGCTACGGGACAGGGAGCGCAGTATTTT
CASSPEATGQGAQYF
>-|TRBJ2-7|-|TRBV5-1
TGCGCCAGCAGCTTGGAGGGGGGGGTGGGCGAGCAGTACTTC
CASSLEGGVGEQYF
>-|TRBJ1-3|-|TRBV9
TGTGCCAGCAGCGCATACAGGGAAGGAAACACCATATATTTT
CASSAYREGNTIYF
>TRBD1|TRBJ2-1|-|TRBV28
TGTGCCACGAAGGGACAGGGGTACAATGAGCAGTTCTTC
CATKGQGYNEQFF
>-|TRBJ1-2|-|TRBV19
TGTGCCAGTAGCGACACCCGCTATGGCTACACCTTC
CASSDTRYGYTF
>-|TRBJ1-1|-|TRBV28
TGTGCCAGCAGTCCCATCCGATTGAACACTGAAGCTTTCTTT
CASSPIRLNTEAFF
>-|TRBJ2-4|-|TRBV7-2
TGTGCCAGCAGCTTAGATCTTGGCCACATTCAGTACTTC
CASSLDLGHIQYF
>-|TRBJ1-3|-|TRBV28
TGTGCCAGTTACGAAGGGGGAGTAAACACCATATATTTT
CASYEGGVNTIYF
>-|TRBJ1-2|-|TRBV5-6
TGTGCCAGCAGCTTTGGTAACAGGGACAAGAATGGCTACACCTTC
CASSFGNRDKNGYTF
>TRBD1|TRBJ2-3|once|TRBV2
TGTGCCAGCAGCGACAGGGGATCGGCATTCACAGATACGCAGTATTTT
CASSDRGSAFTDTQYF
>-|TRBJ1-4|-|TRBV28
TGCGCCTCCGGTCTTGGAGCTAATGAAAAACTGTTTTTT
CASGLGANEKLFF
>-|TRBJ1-1|-|TRBV2
TGTGCCAGCACAAAGGCCGGGGGGACTGAAGCTTTCTTT
CASTKAGGTEAFF
>TRBD1|TRBJ1-5|-|TRBV27
TGTGCCAGCAGTTTTAACAGGGGCATCAATCAGCCCCAGCATTTT
CASSFNRGINQPQHF
>-|TRBJ1-4|-|TRBV6-6
TGTGCCAGCCATCGACAGAAGAATGAAAAACTGTTTTTT
CASHRQKNEKLFF
>TRBD1|TRBJ2-7|-|TRBV10-3
TGTGCCATCAGTGAGCCGGACAGGGGAATTTTAGGGAACGAGCAGTACTTC
CAISEPDRGILGNEQYF
>-|TRBJ1-1|-|TRBV6-2/TRBV6-3
TGTGCCAGCAGCTCCGCCCGCGGTGGGGACACTGAAGCTTTCTTT
CASSSARGGDTEAFF
>TRBD1|TRBJ1-2|-|TRBV19
TGTGCCAGTAGTATGGACAACAGGGGGCTTGGCTATGGCTACACCTTC
CASSMDNRGLGYGYTF